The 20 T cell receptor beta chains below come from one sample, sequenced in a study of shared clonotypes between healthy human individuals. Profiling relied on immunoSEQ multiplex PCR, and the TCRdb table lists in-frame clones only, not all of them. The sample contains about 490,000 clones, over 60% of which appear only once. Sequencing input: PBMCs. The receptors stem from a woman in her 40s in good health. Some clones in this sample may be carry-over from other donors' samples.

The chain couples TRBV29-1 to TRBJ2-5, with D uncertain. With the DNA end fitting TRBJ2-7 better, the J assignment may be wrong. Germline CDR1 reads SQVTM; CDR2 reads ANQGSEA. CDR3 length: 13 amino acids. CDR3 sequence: CSVEASGVGEQYF. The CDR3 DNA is TGCAGCGTTGAAGCAAGTGGGGTCGGCGAGCAGTACTTC.

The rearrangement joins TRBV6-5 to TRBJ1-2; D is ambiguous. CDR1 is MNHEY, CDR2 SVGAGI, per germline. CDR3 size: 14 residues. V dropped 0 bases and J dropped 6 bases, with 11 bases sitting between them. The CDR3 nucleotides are TGTGCCAGCAGTTACTCGCGAACCGGGGATGGCTACACCTTC. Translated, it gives CASSYSRTGDGYTF.

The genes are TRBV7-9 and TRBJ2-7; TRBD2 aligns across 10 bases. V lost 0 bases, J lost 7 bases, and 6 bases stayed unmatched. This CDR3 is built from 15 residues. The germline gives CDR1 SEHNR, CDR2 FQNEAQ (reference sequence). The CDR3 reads CASSLASSGSREQYF. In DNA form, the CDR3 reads TGTGCCAGCAGCTTAGCGTCTAGCGGGAGCCGGGAGCAGTACTTC.

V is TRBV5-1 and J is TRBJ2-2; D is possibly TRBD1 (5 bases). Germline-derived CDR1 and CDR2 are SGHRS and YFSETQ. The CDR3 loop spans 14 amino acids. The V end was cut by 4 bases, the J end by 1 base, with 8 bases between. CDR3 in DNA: TGCGCCAGCAGCCTTGACAGGAACACCGGGGAGCTGTTTTTT. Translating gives CASSLDRNTGELFF.

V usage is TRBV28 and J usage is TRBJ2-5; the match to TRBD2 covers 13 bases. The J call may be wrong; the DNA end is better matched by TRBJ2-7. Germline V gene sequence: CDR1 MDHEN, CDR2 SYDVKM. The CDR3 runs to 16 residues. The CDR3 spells CASQTSGRRSSYEQYF. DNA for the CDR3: TGTGCCAGTCAGACTAGCGGGAGGCGAAGCTCCTACGAGCAGTACTTC.

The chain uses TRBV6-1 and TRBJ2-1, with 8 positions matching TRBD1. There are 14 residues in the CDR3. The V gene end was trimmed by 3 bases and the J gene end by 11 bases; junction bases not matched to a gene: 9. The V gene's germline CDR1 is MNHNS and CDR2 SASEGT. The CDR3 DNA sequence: TGTGCCAGCAGTGAGGGACAGGACTCAACGAAGCAGTTCTTC. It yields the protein CASSEGQDSTKQFF.

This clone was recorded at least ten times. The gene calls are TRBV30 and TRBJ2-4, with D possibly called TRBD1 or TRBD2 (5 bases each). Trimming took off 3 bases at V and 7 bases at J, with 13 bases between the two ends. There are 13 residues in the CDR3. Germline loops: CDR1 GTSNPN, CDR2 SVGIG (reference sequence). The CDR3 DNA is TGTGCCTGGAGAAGCCGGGGCGCTAACATTCAGTACTTC. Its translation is CAWRSRGANIQYF. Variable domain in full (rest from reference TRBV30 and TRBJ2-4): SQTIHQWPATLVQPVGSPLSLECTVEGTSNPNLYWYRQAAGRGLQLLFYSVGIGQISSEVPQNLSASRPQDRQFILSSKKLLLSDSGFYLCAWRSRGANIQYFGAGTRLSVL.

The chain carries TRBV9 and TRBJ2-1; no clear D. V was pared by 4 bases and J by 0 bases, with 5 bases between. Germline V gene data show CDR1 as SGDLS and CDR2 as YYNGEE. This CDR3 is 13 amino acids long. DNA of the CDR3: TGTGCCAGCAGCTTGAGCTCCTACAATGAGCAGTTCTTC. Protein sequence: CASSLSSYNEQFF.

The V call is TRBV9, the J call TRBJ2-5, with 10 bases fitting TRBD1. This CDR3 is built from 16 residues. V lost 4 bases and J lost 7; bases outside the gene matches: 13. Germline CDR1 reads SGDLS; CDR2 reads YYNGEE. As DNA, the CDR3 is TGTGCCAGCAGCCCACGACAGGGGGCGTCGGCGGGGACCCAGTACTTC. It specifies CASSPRQGASAGTQYF. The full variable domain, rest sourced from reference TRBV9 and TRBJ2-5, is DSGVTQTPKHLITATGQRVTLRCSPRSGDLSVYWYQQSLDQGLQFLIQYYNGEERAKGNILERFSAQQFPDLHSELNLSSLELGDSALYFCASSPRQGASAGTQYFGPGTRLLVL.

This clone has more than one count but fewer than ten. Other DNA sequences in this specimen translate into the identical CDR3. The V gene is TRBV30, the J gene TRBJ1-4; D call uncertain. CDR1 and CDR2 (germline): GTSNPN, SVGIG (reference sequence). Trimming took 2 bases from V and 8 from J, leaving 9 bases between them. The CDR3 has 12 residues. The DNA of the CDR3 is TGTGCCTGGAGTTCGATAGAGGAAAAACTGTTTTTT. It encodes CAWSSIEEKLFF.

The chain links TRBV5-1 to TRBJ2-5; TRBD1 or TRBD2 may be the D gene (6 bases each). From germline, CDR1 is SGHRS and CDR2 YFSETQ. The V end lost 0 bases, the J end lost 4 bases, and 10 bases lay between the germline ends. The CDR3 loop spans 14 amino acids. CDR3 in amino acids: CASSLEGGRETQYF. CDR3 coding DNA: TGCGCCAGCAGCTTGGAAGGGGGGCGAGAGACCCAGTACTTC. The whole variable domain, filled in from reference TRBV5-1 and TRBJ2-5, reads KAGVTQTPRYLIKTRGQQVTLSCSPISGHRSVSWYQQTPGQGLQFLFEYFSETQRNKGNFPGRFSGRQFSNSRSEMNVSTLELGDSALYLCASSLEGGRETQYFGPGTRLLVL.

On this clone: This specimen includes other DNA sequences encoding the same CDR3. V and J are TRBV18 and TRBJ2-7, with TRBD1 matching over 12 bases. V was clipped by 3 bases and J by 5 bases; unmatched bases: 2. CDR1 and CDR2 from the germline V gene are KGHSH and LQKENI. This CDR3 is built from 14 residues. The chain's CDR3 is CASSPGTGGDEQYF. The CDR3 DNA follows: TGTGCCAGCTCACCGGGGACAGGGGGCGACGAGCAGTACTTC.

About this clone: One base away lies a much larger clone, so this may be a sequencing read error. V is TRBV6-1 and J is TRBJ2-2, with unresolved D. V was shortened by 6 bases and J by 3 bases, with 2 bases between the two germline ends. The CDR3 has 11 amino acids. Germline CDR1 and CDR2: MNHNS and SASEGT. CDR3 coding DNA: TGTGCCAGCAGATACACCGGGGAGCTGTTTTTT. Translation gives CASRYTGELFF.

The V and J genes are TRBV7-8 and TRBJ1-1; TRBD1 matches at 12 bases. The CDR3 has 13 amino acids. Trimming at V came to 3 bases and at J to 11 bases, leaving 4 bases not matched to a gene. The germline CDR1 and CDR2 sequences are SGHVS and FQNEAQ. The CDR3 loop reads CASSFGTGGWAFF. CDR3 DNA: TGTGCCAGCAGCTTTGGGACAGGGGGCTGGGCTTTCTTT.

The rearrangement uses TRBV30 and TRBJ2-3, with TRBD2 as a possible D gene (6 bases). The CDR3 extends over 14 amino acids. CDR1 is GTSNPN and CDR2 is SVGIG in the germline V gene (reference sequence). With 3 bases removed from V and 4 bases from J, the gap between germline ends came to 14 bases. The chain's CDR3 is CAWSDETSADTQYF. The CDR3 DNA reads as TGTGCCTGGAGCGACGAGACTAGTGCAGATACGCAGTATTTT. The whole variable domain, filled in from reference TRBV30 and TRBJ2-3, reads SQTIHQWPATLVQPVGSPLSLECTVEGTSNPNLYWYRQAAGRGLQLLFYSVGIGQISSEVPQNLSASRPQDRQFILSSKKLLLSDSGFYLCAWSDETSADTQYFGPGTRLTVL.

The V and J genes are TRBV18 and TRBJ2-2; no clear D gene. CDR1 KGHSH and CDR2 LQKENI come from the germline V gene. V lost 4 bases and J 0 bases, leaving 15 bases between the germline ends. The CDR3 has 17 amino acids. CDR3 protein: CASSLYTSTTNTGELFF. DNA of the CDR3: TGTGCCAGCTCACTATATACCTCCACAACGAACACCGGGGAGCTGTTTTTT. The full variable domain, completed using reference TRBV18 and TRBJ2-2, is NAGVMQNPRHLVRRRGQEARLRCSPMKGHSHVYWYRQLPEEGLKFMVYLQKENIIDESGMPKERFSAEFPKEGPSILRIQQVVRGDSAAYFCASSLYTSTTNTGELFFGEGSRLTVL.

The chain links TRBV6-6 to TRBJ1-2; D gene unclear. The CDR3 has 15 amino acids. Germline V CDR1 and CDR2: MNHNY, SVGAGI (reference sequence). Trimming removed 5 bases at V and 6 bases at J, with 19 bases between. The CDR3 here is CASSPWEGDVNGYTF. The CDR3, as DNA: TGTGCCAGCAGTCCGTGGGAGGGCGACGTTAATGGCTACACCTTC.

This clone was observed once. The CDR3 sequence: CAISIQGKDQPQHF. CDR3 in DNA: TGTGCCATCAGCATACAGGGTAAGGATCAGCCCCAGCATTTT. V and J are TRBV10-3 and TRBJ1-5, with D possibly TRBD1 on 6 matching bases. The CDR3 has 14 amino acids. The germline gives CDR1 ENHRY, CDR2 SYGVKD. V was cut by 6 bases and J by 5 bases, with 14 bases left in between.

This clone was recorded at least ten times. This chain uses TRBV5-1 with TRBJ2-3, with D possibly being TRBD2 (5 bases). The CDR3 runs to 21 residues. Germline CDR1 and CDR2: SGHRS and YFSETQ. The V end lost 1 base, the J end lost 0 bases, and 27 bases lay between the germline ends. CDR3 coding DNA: TGCGCCAGCAGCTTGAAAGGGCTAGCTAGGTGGTCCTCCCGCAGCACAGATACGCAGTATTTT. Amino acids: CASSLKGLARWSSRSTDTQYF. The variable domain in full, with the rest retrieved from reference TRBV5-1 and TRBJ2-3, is KAGVTQTPRYLIKTRGQQVTLSCSPISGHRSVSWYQQTPGQGLQFLFEYFSETQRNKGNFPGRFSGRQFSNSRSEMNVSTLELGDSALYLCASSLKGLARWSSRSTDTQYFGPGTRLTVL.

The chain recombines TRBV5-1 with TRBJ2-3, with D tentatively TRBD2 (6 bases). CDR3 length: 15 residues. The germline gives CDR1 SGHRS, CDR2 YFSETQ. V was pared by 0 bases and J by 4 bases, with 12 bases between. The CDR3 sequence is CASSLAVPGADTQYF. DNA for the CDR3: TGCGCCAGCAGCTTGGCCGTGCCGGGGGCAGATACGCAGTATTTT.